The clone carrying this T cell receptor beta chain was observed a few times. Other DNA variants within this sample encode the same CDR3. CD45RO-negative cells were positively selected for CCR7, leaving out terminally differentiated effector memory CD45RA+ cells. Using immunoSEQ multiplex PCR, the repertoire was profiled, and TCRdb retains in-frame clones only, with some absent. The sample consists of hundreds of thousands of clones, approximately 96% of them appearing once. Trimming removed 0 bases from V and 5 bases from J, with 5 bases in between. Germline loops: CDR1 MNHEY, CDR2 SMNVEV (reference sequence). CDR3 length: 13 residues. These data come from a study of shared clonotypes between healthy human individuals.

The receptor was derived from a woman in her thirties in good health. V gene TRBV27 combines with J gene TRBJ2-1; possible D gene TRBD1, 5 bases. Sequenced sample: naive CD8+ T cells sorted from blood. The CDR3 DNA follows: TGTGCCAGCAGTTTATCCAGGGACAATGAGCAGTTCTTC. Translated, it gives CASSLSRDNEQFF.